The present T cell receptor beta chain was sequenced within a study of Tregs in tolerant kidney transplant recipients. Study overall: A roughly three-day belatacept mixed lymphocyte reaction, sometimes plus 5-day graft donor restimulation, preceded CD4+CD25+CD127- sorting. Overall study findings and caveats: Findings come from small patient numbers and require larger validation. The most relevant donor-specific Treg TCRbeta repertoire apparently came from expansion with activated donor B cells.

Points on this clone: Its antigen remains unidentified.

V dropped 5 bases and J dropped 1; count of bases not matched to a gene: 13. This CDR3 has 17 residues. Per the germline V gene, CDR1 is SGHTA and CDR2 is FQGTGA. Using immunoSEQ multiplex PCR, the repertoire was profiled, and TCRdb retains in-frame clones only, with some absent. The table shows about 31,000 clones, with 82% occurring only once. The chain recombines TRBV7-3 with TRBJ2-7; TRBD1 matches at 8 bases. This receptor was identified in a human donor in good health. Input material: Tregs from blood cultured with allogeneic cells. CDR3 sequence (DNA): TGTGCCAGCAGCACGCAACGACAGGGGCAAAGATCCTACGAGCAGTACTTC. Translating gives CASSTQRQGQRSYEQYF.